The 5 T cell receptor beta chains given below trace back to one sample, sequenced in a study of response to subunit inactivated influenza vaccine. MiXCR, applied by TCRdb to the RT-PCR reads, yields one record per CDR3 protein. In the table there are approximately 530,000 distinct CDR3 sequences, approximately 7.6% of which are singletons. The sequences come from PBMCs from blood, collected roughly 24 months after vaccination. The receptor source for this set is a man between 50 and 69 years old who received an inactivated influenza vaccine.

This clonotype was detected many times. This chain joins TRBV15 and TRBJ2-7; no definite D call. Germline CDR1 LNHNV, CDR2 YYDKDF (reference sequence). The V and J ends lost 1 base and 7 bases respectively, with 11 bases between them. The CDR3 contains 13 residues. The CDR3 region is CATSRGLLSEQYF. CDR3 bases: TGTGCCACCAGCAGAGGGTTACTTTCGGAGCAGTACTTC.

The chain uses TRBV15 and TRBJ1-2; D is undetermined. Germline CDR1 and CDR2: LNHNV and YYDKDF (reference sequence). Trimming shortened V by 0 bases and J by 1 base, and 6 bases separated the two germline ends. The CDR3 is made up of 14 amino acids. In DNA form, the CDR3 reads TGTGCCACCAGCAGAGATGTAAATAACTATGGCTACACCTTC. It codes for CATSRDVNNYGYTF.

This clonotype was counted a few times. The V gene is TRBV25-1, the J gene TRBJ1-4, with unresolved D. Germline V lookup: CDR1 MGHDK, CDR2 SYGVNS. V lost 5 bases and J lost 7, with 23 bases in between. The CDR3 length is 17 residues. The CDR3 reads CASSTSGLRESGEKLFF. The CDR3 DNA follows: TGTGCCAGCAGTACTTCCGGCCTTCGCGAAAGCGGTGAAAAACTGTTTTTT.

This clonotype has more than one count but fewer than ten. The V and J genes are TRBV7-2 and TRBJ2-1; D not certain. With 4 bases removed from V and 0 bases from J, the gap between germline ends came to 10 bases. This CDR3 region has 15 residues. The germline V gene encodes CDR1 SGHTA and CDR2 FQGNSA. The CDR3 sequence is CASSSSVASYNEQFF. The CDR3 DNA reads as TGTGCCAGCAGCTCATCCGTGGCCTCCTACAATGAGCAGTTCTTC.

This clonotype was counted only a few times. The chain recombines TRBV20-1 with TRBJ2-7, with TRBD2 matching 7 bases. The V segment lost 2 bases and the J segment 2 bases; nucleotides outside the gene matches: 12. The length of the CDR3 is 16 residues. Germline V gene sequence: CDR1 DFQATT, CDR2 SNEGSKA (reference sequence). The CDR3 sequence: CSARRIDGRITYEQYF. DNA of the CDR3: TGCAGTGCTAGAAGGATCGACGGGAGGATAACCTACGAGCAGTACTTC.